This record looks at one T cell receptor beta chain sequence and its context. This clonotype showed up many times. It has no known antigen specificity. The sample holds no much larger clone one base away, and base qualities are not on file. The record originates from a study of T-cell reconstitution after alpha-beta-depleted transplantation in children (dated by TCRdb to the mid-2010s). For the wider study: Using TCR repertoire profiling, the study followed T-cell immune reconstitution in a quantitative way in children after TCRalphabeta/CD19-depleted allogeneic hematopoietic cell transplantation.

The library was produced with PCR. Sequencing used an Illumina HiSeq 2500. Molecular barcoding was employed in the preparation of TCR libraries, with unique molecular identifiers being used to normalize TCRbeta repertoire quantification. TCRdb reprocessed the public reads (quality trimming at Q25 with fastp, clone calling with MiXCR) and kept in-frame beta chains. Under each unique CDR3 protein, matching rows form one entry showing the most common genes and DNA. This sample comprises hundreds of thousands of distinct CDR3 sequences, approximately 22% of them detected only once. The ten largest account for roughly an eighth of the sample. The sample's treatment or condition label, in plain terms: allogeneic hematopoietic cell transplantation with graft depleted of TCRalphabeta T cells and CD19 B cells. TCRalphabeta/CD19-depleted allogeneic hematopoietic cell grafts were given to the transplant recipients, all of whom were children.

V is pared back by 6 bases and J by 2 bases, with 14 bases lying between the germline termini. The CDR3 covers 14 residues, taking in both the cysteine and the phenylalanine. This entry keeps only the CDR3 DNA: 42 bases, framed from base 1. The research as a whole found: Apparently early alphabetaT-cell count recovery about two months after transplant reportedly relied on only several hundred rapidly expanded clones derived from non-depleted graft cells. In some patients, the high TCRbeta diversity seen at day 60 was put down to recipient T cells and intrathymic progenitors that had survived conditioning. Over subsequent months, a decline in hyperexpanded clone frequencies was noted, and after one year, T-cell counts and TCRbeta diversity were mostly ascribed to newly produced T cells.

Here the sequenced sample was PBMCs, mostly from graft donor cells, taken 360 days after TCRalphabeta/CD19-depleted stem cell transplant. The sequence was collected from a boy in the first two years of life who had a stem cell transplant for acute myeloid leukemia, so the T cells may come from the graft donor. The chain joins TRBV12-3 or TRBV12-4 to TRBJ2-7; confidence is insufficient to name the D gene. The CDR3 reads as follows: CASSSTPRPYEQYF. The DNA is TGTGCCAGCAGCAGTACACCGAGACCCTACGAGCAGTACTTC.